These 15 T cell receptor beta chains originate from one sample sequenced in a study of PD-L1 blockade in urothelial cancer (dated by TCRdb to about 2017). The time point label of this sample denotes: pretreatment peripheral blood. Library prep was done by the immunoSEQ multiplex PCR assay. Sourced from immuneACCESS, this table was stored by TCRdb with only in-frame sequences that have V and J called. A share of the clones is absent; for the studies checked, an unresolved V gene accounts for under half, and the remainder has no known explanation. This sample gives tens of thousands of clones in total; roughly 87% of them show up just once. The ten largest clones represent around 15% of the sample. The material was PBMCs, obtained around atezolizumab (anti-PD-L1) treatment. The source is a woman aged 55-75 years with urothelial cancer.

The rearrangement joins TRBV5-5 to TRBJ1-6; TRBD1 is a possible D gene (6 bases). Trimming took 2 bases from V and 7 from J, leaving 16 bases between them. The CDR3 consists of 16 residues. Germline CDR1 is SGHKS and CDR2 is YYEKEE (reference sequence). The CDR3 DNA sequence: TGTGCCAGCAGCTTTCAATCGACAGGCCCCAATTCACCCCTCCACTTT. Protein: CASSFQSTGPNSPLHF. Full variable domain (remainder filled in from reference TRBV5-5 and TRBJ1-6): DAGVTQSPTHLIKTRGQQVTLRCSPISGHKSVSWYQQVLGQGPQFIFQYYEKEERGRGNFPDRFSARQFPNYSSELNVNALLLGDSALYLCASSFQSTGPNSPLHFGNGTRLTVT.

The chain's CDR3 is CASSLGQAQETQYF. DNA for the CDR3: TGTGCCAGCTCACTCGGACAGGCCCAAGAGACCCAGTACTTC. The chain recombines TRBV18 with TRBJ2-5; 7 bases match TRBD1. Trimming at V came to 4 bases and at J to 1 base, leaving 3 bases not matched to a gene. CDR1 and CDR2 from the germline V gene are KGHSH and LQKENI. This CDR3 has 14 residues.

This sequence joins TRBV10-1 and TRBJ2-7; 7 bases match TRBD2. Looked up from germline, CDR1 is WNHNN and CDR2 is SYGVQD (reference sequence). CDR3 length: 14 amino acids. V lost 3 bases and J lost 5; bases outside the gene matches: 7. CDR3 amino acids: CASSDGGSRNEQYF. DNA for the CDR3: TGCGCCAGCAGTGATGGCGGGAGCCGGAACGAGCAGTACTTC.

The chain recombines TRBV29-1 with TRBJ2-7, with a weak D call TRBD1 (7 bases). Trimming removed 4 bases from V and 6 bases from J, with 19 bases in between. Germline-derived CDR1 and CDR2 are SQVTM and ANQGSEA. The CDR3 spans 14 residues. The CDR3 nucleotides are TGCAGCGTTGTATCCCGGGCAGGGGGGCCCGAGCAGTACTTC. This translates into CSVVSRAGGPEQYF.

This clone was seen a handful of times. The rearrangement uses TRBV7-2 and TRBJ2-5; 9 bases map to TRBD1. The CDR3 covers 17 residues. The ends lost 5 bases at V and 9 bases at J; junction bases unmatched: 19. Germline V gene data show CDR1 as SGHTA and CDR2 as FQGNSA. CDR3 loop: CASSALSWGQGERAQYF. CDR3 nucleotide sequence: TGTGCCAGCAGCGCCCTTAGCTGGGGACAGGGTGAGAGGGCCCAGTACTTC.

The CDR3 DNA follows: TGTGCCACCAGCAGCGGAGGGCTTATCAGCACCGGGGGGGAGCTGTTTTTT. It specifies CATSSGGLISTGGELFF. The V call is TRBV15, the J call TRBJ2-2; perhaps TRBD2 as D (6 bases). Trimming pared 3 bases from V and 8 bases from J, leaving 22 bases between. The germline V gene has CDR1 LNHNV and CDR2 YYDKDF (reference sequence). This CDR3 has 17 amino acids. The full variable domain, completed using reference TRBV15 and TRBJ2-2, is DAMVIQNPRYQVTQFGKPVTLSCSQTLNHNVMYWYQQKSSQAPKLLFHYYDKDFNNEADTPDNFQSRRPNTSFCFLDIRSPGLGDTAMYLCATSSGGLISTGGELFFGEGSRLTVL.

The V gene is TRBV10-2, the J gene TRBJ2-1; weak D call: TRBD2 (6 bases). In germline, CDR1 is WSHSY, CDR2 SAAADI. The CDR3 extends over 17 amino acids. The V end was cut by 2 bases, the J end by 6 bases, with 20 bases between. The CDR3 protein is CASSERTTLPPLNEQFF. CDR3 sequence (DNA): TGCGCCAGCAGTGAGAGGACTACCCTCCCCCCTCTCAATGAGCAGTTCTTC.

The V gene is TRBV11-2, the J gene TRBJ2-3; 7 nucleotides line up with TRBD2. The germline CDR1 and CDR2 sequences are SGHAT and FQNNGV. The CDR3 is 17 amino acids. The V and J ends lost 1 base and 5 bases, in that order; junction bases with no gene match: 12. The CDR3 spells CASSLGFGTILGDTQYF. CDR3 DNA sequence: TGTGCCAGCAGCTTAGGGTTCGGGACTATCTTGGGAGATACGCAGTATTTT.

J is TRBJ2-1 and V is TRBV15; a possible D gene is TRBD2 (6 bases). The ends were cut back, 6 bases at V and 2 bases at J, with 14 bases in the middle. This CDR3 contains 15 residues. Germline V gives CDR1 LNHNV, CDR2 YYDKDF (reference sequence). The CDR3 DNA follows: TGTGCCACCAGTCACGGGAGAATCCCCTACAATGAGCAGTTCTTC. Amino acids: CATSHGRIPYNEQFF. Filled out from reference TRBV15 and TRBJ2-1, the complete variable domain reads DAMVIQNPRYQVTQFGKPVTLSCSQTLNHNVMYWYQQKSSQAPKLLFHYYDKDFNNEADTPDNFQSRRPNTSFCFLDIRSPGLGDTAMYLCATSHGRIPYNEQFFGPGTRLTVL.

The CDR3 is CASCPGQQETQYF. The CDR3 bases are TGTGCCAGCTGCCCGGGACAACAAGAGACCCAGTACTTC. The rearrangement uses TRBV18 and TRBJ2-5; weak D call: TRBD1 (6 bases). V lost 7 bases and J 2 bases, leaving 11 bases between the germline ends. The CDR3 consists of 13 residues. Per germline, CDR1 KGHSH and CDR2 LQKENI.

This CDR3 reads CASSSDMNTEAFF. CDR3 nucleotide sequence: TGTGCCAGCAGTTCCGACATGAACACTGAAGCTTTCTTT. V and J are TRBV2 and TRBJ1-1, with D unclear. The CDR3 consists of 13 residues. V lost 5 bases and J 0 bases, leaving 7 bases between the germline ends. In germline, CDR1 is SNHLY, CDR2 FYNNEI.

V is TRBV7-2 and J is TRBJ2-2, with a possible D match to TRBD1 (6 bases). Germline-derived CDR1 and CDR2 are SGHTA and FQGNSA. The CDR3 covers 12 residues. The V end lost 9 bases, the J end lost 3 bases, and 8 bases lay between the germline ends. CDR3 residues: CASGTHTGELFF. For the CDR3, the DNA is TGTGCCAGTGGGACACACACCGGGGAGCTGTTTTTT.

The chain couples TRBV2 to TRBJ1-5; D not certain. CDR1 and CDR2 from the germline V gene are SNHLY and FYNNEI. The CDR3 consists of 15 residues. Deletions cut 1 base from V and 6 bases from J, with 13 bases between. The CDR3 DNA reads TGTGCCAGCAGTGAAGAGAACAGTAGAAGTCAGCCCCAGCATTTT. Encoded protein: CASSEENSRSQPQHF. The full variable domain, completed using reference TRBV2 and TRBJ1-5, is EPEVTQTPSHQVTQMGQEVILRCVPISNHLYFYWYRQILGQKVEFLVSFYNNEISEKSEIFDDQFSVERPDGSNFTLKIRSTKLEDSAMYFCASSEENSRSQPQHFGDGTRLSIL.

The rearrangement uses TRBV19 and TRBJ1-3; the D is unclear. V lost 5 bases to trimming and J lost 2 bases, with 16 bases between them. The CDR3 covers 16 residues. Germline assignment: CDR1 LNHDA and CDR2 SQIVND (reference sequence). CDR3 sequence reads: CASSAGIPSAGNTIYF. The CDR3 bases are TGTGCCAGTAGTGCGGGAATTCCGTCCGCTGGAAACACCATATATTTT.

This chain's CDR3 is CASSPRSGGSTYEQYF. CDR3 DNA sequence: TGTGCCAGTAGTCCCCGCAGCGGGGGATCTACCTACGAGCAGTACTTC. V gene TRBV19 combines with J gene TRBJ2-7, with 8 bases that match TRBD2. CDR3 length equals 16 residues. V was pared by 5 bases and J by 2 bases, with 11 bases of the junction left unmatched. In germline, CDR1 is LNHDA, CDR2 SQIVND (reference sequence).